This T cell receptor beta chain was sequenced for a study of T cells after yellow fever vaccination. Looking at the study overall: Where fractions had low cell numbers, libraries were prepared from them with the SMART-Seq v4 Ultra Low Input RNA kit. Study-wide results and limits: At 95% to 98% for CD4 and approximately 89% for CD8, most primary-vaccination clones showed up again after the booster.

This clonotype has at least ten counts. As yet, its antigen is unknown. V was pared by 3 bases and J by 5 bases, with 11 bases between. The CDR3 has 13 residues. Germline assignment: CDR1 SGHRS and CDR2 YFSETQ. Making TCR cDNA involved 5'RACE template switching, which added UMIs and a universal primer site. Each CDR3 protein gets one entry after TCRdb re-called the 5' RACE reads with MiXCR. This sample has 95,000 to 150,000 distinct CDR3 sequences, with 7.4% found just once. The chain couples TRBV5-1 to TRBJ2-5, with D perhaps matching TRBD2 (5 bases). The sample was CD4+ T cells sorted from PBMCs, taken more than 8 days after the first yellow fever vaccination. The receptor comes from a man between 18 and 29 years old who received the YFV17D yellow fever vaccine. In nucleotides, the CDR3 is TGCGCCAGCAGCTGGGAGATGAGGGAGACCCAGTACTTC. Translating gives CASSWEMRETQYF.